These T cell receptor beta chains were read from a single sample in a study of blood T cells in healthy people across ages. TCRdb used MiXCR to reprocess the 5' RACE reads, holding one entry per CDR3 protein. The sample consists of some 850,000 distinct CDR3 sequences, under 30% of them appearing once. These data are also associated with another study on T cells of mothers and their children.

The specimen sequenced was blood. Source of these receptors: a boy younger than 18 in good health. Both conserved end residues are part of each CDR3. D genes are given only for firm matches. Clone size is stated in some rows and not others, as once, few, many or a class when expanded.

v_gene	j_gene	d_gene	abundance	CDR3nt	CDR3aa
TRBV30	TRBJ1-6	.	.	TGTGCCCTTAGACTCGGTTGGAATTCACCCCTCCACTTT	CALRLGWNSPLHF
TRBV6-5	TRBJ1-4	.	.	TGTGCCAGCAGCTGGTTAGCTAATGAAAAACTGTTTTTT	CASSWLANEKLFF
TRBV2	TRBJ1-2	TRBD1	.	TGTGCCAGCAGTGAAGGTCCAACAGGGGGCCAATATGGCTACACCTTC	CASSEGPTGGQYGYTF
TRBV6-5	TRBJ2-5	TRBD2	.	TGTGCCAGCCGGATAGCGGGGGGCTGGGGGGAGACCCAGTACTTC	CASRIAGGWGETQYF
TRBV29-1	TRBJ1-1	.	.	TGCAGCTATAGGGCAGGGTTCGAAGCTTTCTTT	CSYRAGFEAFF
TRBV7-9	TRBJ1-2	.	.	TGTGCCAGCAGCTTAGCGTCCCGGGGCTATGGCTACACCTTC	CASSLASRGYGYTF
TRBV9	TRBJ1-4	.	few	TGTGCCAGCAGCCCCAGCGAAGACAAGGGTGAAAAACTGTTTTTT	CASSPSEDKGEKLFF
TRBV6-5	TRBJ2-7	.	.	TGTGCCAGCAGTGACCGTAGGACTGCTGGCGCCTACGAGCAGTACTTC	CASSDRRTAGAYEQYF
TRBV9	TRBJ2-1	TRBD1	few	TGTGCCAGCAGCGCTAACAGGGGCCATGAGCAGTTCTTC	CASSANRGHEQFF
TRBV9	TRBJ2-3	TRBD2	few	TGTGCCAGCAGCGTAGCTAGCGGGGTCACAGATACGCAGTATTTT	CASSVASGVTDTQYF
TRBV12-3/TRBV12-4	TRBJ2-3	TRBD2	.	TGTGCCAGCAGTTTAGATCTGCGGGGGAGCACAGATACGCAGTATTTT	CASSLDLRGSTDTQYF
TRBV2	TRBJ1-5	.	many	TGTGCCAGCAGCATTGGGGGCTTAAAGCCCCAGCATTTT	CASSIGGLKPQHF
TRBV11-2	TRBJ2-7	.	.	TGTGCCAGCAGCTTAGATCAGAACTACGAGCAGTACTTC	CASSLDQNYEQYF
TRBV3-1	TRBJ2-1	.	.	TGTGCCAGCAGCCAAGGTTGGTTCTATGAGCAGTTCTTC	CASSQGWFYEQFF
TRBV6-1	TRBJ1-4	TRBD1	.	TGTGCCAGCAGTGCAGGGGGGACGGCGGGTGAAAAACTGTTTTTT	CASSAGGTAGEKLFF
TRBV28	TRBJ2-7	.	.	TGTGCCAGCTGGGACCGGGGCAGCCGATCATCCTGCGAGCAGTACTTC	CASWDRGSRSSCEQYF
TRBV14	TRBJ2-7	TRBD1	few	TGTGCCAGCAGCCCCATAGGGGGAGGACAGGGATCATACGAGCAGTACTTC	CASSPIGGGQGSYEQYF
TRBV27	TRBJ2-1	TRBD1	.	TGTGCCAGCAGTTCGTCCCCTCCAGGGGGCCACAATGAGCAGTTCTTC	CASSSSPPGGHNEQFF
TRBV11-1	TRBJ2-1	.	.	TGTGCCAGCAGGTCTGTACTCAATGAGCAGTTCTTC	CASRSVLNEQFF
TRBV7-3	TRBJ2-5	.	.	TGTGCCAGCAGCCCCACCCAGGTAGAAGAGACCCAGTACTTC	CASSPTQVEETQYF
TRBV4-1	TRBJ1-1	.	few	TGCGCCAGCAGCCAAGTTAGGGCCACTGAAGCTTTCTTT	CASSQVRATEAFF
TRBV7-9	TRBJ2-5	TRBD2	few	TGTGCCAGCAGCTTTACTAGCGGGCTCCGAGAGACCCAGTACTTC	CASSFTSGLRETQYF
TRBV7-2	TRBJ1-5	.	.	TGTGCCAGCAGCTTAGGGCCAGCCCGGCCCCAGCATTTT	CASSLGPARPQHF
TRBV7-9	TRBJ1-4	.	.	TGTGCCGGCAGCCCCTCAGACCGTTCCGCTGAAAAACTGTTTTTT	CAGSPSDRSAEKLFF
TRBV28	TRBJ1-3	.	.	TGTGCCAGCAGCCCCCAGCTCTCTGGAAACACCATATATTTT	CASSPQLSGNTIYF
TRBV9	TRBJ1-2	.	.	TGTGCCAGCAGCACCGGACATGAAGCTAACTATGGCTACACCTTC	CASSTGHEANYGYTF
TRBV19	TRBJ2-6	.	.	TGTGCCAGTAGCCCCGGACGTCCCTCTGGGGCCAACGTCCTGACTTTC	CASSPGRPSGANVLTF
TRBV28	TRBJ2-5	.	few	TGTGCCAGCAGTGGGCGTCTGCCAGAGACCCAGTACTTC	CASSGRLPETQYF
TRBV12-3/TRBV12-4	TRBJ1-1	.	.	TGTGCCAGCAGTTTCCGAGGGAGGTTGAACACTGAAGCTTTCTTT	CASSFRGRLNTEAFF
TRBV11-3	TRBJ2-5	TRBD2	.	TGTGCCAGCAGCCGGAGGACTAGCGATCAAGAGACCCAGTACTTC	CASSRRTSDQETQYF
TRBV24-1	TRBJ1-4	.	.	TGTGCCACCAGTGCCGGCCAAACAGGAGCAACTAATGAAAAACTGTTTTTT	CATSAGQTGATNEKLFF
TRBV9	TRBJ1-2	.	.	TGTGCCAGCAGCCCGCAACCAAGTGCCTATGGCTACACCTTC	CASSPQPSAYGYTF
TRBV6-5	TRBJ1-4	.	.	TGTGCCAGCAGTTACTCGGGGTTGGCAGCGTCTAATGAAAAACTGTTTTTT	CASSYSGLAASNEKLFF
TRBV6-5	TRBJ2-7	TRBD1	.	TGTGCCAGCAGGCGCGGACAGGGAGACTACGAGCAGTACTTC	CASRRGQGDYEQYF